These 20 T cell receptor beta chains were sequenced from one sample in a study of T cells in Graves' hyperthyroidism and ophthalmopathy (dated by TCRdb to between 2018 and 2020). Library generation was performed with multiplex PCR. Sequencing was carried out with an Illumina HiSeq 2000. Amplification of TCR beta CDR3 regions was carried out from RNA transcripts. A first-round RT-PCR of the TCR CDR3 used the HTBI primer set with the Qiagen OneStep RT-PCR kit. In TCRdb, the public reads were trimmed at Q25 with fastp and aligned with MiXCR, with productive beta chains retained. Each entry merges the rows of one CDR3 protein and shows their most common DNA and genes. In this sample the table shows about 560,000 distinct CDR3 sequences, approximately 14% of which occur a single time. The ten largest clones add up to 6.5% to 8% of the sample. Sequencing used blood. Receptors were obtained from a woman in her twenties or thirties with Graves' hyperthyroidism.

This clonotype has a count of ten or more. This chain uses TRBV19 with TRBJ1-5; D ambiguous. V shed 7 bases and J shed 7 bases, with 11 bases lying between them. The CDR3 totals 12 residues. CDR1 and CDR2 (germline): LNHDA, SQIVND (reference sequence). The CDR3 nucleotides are TGTGCCAGTAAAGGTCTCGGGCAGCCCCAGCATTTT. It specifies CASKGLGQPQHF.

In nucleotides, the CDR3 is TGTGCCACCAGCCCTCGGGGCTGGGGCCCCTACAATGAGCAGTTCTTC. Protein product: CATSPRGWGPYNEQFF. The J gene is TRBJ2-1, the V gene TRBV15; D may be TRBD1 or TRBD2 (5 bases each). CDR1 LNHNV and CDR2 YYDKDF come from the germline V gene (reference sequence). V shed 5 bases and J shed 2 bases, with 16 bases lying between them. The CDR3 consists of 16 residues.

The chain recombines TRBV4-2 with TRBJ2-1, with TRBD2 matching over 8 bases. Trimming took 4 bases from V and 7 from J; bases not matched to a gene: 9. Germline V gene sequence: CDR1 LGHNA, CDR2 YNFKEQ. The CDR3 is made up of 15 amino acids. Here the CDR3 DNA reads TGTGCCAGCAGCCCCGGGACTAGTGATCAGAATGAGCAGTTCTTC. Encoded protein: CASSPGTSDQNEQFF.

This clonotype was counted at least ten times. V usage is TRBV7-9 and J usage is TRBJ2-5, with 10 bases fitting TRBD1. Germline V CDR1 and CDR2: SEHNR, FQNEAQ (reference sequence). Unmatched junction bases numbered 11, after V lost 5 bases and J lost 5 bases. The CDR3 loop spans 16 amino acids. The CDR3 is CASSPKMTGGAETQYF. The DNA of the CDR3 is TGTGCCAGCAGCCCCAAGATGACAGGGGGCGCGGAGACCCAGTACTTC.

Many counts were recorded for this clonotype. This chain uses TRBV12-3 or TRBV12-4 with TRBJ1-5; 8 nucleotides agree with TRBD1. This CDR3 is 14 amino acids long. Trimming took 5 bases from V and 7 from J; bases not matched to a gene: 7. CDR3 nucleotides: TGTGCCAGCAGTCTAACGGACAGGGAACAGCCCCAGCATTTT. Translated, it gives CASSLTDREQPQHF.

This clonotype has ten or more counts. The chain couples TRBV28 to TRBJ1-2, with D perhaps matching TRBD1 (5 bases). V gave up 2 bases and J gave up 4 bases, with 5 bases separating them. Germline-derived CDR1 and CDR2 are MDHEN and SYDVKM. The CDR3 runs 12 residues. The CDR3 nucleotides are TGTGCCAGCAGTTTAGACAGCTATGGCTACACCTTC. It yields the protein CASSLDSYGYTF.

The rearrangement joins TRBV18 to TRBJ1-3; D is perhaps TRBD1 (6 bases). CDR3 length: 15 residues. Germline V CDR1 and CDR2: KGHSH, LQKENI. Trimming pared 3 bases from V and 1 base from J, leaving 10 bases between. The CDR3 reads CASSPNGQSGNTIYF. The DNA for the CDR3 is TGTGCCAGCTCACCCAACGGACAGTCTGGAAACACCATATATTTT.

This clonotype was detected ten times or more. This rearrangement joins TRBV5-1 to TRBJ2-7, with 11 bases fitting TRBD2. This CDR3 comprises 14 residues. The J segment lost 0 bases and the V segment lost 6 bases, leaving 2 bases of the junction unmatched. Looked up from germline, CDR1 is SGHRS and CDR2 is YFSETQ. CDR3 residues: CASKLAGDSYEQYF. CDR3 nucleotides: TGCGCCAGCAAACTAGCGGGAGACTCCTACGAGCAGTACTTC.

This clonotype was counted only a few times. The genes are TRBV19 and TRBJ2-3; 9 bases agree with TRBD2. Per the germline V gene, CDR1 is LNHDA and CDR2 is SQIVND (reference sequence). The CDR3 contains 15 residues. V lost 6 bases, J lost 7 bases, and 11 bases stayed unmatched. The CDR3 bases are TGTGCCAGTAGCCAGACTAGCGGACCGTTGAATACGCAGTATTTT. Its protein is CASSQTSGPLNTQYF.

The CDR3 nucleotides are TGTGCCAGCAGTTTAGTTAGGGAGAACACTGAAGCTTTCTTT. It encodes CASSLVRENTEAFF. This chain joins TRBV27 and TRBJ1-1; no definite D call. This CDR3 region has 14 residues. Germline CDR1 is MNHEY and CDR2 is SMNVEV (reference sequence). Trimming left V 2 bases short and J 1 base short, with 8 bases between.

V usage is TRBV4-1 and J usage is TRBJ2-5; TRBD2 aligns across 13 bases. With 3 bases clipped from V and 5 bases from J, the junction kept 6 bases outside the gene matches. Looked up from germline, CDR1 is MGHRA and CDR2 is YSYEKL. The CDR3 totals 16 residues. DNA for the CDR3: TGCGCCAGCAGCCACGGACTAGCGGGAGATCAGGAGACCCAGTACTTC. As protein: CASSHGLAGDQETQYF.

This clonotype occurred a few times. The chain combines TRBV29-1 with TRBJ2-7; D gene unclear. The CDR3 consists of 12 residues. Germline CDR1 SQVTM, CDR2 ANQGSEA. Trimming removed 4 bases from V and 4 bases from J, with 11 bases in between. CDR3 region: CSVGPGNYEQYF. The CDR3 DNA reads TGCAGCGTTGGGCCTGGGAATTACGAGCAGTACTTC.

CDR3 loop: CASRQGVRGYTF. In nucleotides, the CDR3 is TGCGCCAGCAGACAGGGCGTAAGGGGCTACACCTTC. This sequence joins TRBV5-1 and TRBJ1-2; tentatively, D is TRBD1 (6 bases). CDR1 is SGHRS, CDR2 YFSETQ, per germline. CDR3 length: 12 amino acids. Trimming stripped 5 bases from V and 8 bases from J, with 13 bases between.

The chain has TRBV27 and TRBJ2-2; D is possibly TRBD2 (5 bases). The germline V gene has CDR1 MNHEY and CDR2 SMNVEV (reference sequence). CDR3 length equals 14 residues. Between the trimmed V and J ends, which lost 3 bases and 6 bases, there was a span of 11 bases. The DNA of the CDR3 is TGTGCCAGCAGTTTTTCCACCGGGGCCGGGGAGCTGTTTTTT. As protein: CASSFSTGAGELFF.

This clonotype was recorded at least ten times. CDR3 loop: CAWSRGTPYSTDTQYF. The CDR3 nucleotides read TGTGCCTGGAGTAGAGGGACTCCATATAGCACAGATACGCAGTATTTT. V is TRBV30 and J is TRBJ2-3; D might be TRBD2 (6 bases). The V end was cut by 2 bases, the J end by 0 bases, with 15 bases between. CDR1 is GTSNPN, CDR2 SVGIG, per germline (reference sequence). This CDR3 region has 16 residues. Complete variable domain (other parts from reference TRBV30 and TRBJ2-3): SQTIHQWPATLVQPVGSPLSLECTVEGTSNPNLYWYRQAAGRGLQLLFYSVGIGQISSEVPQNLSASRPQDRQFILSSKKLLLSDSGFYLCAWSRGTPYSTDTQYFGPGTRLTVL.

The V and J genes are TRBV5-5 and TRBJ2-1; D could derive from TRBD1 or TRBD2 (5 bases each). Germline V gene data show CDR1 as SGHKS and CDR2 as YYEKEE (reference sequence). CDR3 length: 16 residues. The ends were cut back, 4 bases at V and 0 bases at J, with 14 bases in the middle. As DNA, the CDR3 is TGTGCCAGCAGCAGAGACAGAGGGAGCTCCTACAATGAGCAGTTCTTC. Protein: CASSRDRGSSYNEQFF.

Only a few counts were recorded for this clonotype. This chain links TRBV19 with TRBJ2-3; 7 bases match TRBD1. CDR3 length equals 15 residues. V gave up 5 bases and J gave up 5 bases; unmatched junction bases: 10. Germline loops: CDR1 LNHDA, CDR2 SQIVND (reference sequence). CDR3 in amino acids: CASSASWTGEDTQYF. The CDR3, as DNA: TGTGCCAGTAGTGCCTCCTGGACAGGCGAAGATACGCAGTATTTT.

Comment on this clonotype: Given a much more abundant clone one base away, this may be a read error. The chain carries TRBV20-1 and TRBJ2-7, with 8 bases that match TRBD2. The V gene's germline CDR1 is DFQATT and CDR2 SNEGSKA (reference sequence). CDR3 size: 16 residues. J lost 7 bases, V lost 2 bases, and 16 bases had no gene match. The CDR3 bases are TGCAGTGCTAGATACGGGAGGGCCGATCGTATCAATGAGCAGTACTTC. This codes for CSARYGRADRINEQYF.

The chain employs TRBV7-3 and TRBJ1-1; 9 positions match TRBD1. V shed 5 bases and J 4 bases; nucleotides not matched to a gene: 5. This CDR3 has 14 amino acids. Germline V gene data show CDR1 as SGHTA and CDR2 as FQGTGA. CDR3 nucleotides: TGTGCCAGCAGCGACGGGACAGGGTCCACTGAAGCTTTCTTT. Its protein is CASSDGTGSTEAFF.

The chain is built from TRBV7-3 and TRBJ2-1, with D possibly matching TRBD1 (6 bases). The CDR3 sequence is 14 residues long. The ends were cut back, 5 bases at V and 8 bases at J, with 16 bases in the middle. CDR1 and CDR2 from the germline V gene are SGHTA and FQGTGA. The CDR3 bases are TGTGCCAGCAGCGTCCAGGGGCGGGCCTATGAGCAGTTCTTC. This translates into CASSVQGRAYEQFF. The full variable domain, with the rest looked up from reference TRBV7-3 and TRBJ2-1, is GAGVSQTPSNKVTEKGKYVELRCDPISGHTALYWYRQSLGQGPEFLIYFQGTGAADDSGLPNDRFFAVRPEGSVSTLKIQRTERGDSAVYLCASSVQGRAYEQFFGPGTRLTVL.